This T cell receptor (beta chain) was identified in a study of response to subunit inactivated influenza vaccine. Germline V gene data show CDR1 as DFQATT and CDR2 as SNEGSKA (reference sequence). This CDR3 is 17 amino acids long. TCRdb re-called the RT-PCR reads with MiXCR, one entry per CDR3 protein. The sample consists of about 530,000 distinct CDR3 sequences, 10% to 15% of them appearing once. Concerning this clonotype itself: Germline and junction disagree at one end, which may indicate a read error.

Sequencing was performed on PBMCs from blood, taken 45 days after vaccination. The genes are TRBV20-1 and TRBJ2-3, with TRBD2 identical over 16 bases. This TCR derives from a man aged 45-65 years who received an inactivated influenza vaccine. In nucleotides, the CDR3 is TGCAATGCTAAAGGGACTAGCGGGAGGGCCGGAACAGATACGCAGTCTTTT. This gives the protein CNAKGTSGRAGTDTQSF.